A selection of T cell receptor beta chains follows, all from one sample in a study of blood T cell repertoires in COVID-19. Assay: immunoSEQ multiplex PCR; the TCRdb copy retains only in-frame clones and omits some. The sample has about 210,000 clones; about 87% are singletons. The sample comprised PBMCs or T cells enriched from blood (not recorded which). Receptors originate from a man aged 25-40 years who had recovered from COVID-19. CDR3s include the opening cysteine and the closing phenylalanine or tryptophan. The D gene is left open where the match is weak.

TRBV27,NA,TRBJ2-5,TGTGCCAGCAGTTTATCCCTACTCCCCCCTGTACCGCGCAAAGAGACCCAGTACTTC,CASSLSLLPPVPRKETQYF
TRBV11-2,TRBD1,TRBJ1-6,TGTGCCAGCAGCCAGGGACAGGGGCGGACACCCCTCCACTTT,CASSQGQGRTPLHF
TRBV2,NA,TRBJ1-2,TGTGCCAGCAGCTTAAGACAGGACAGCTATGGCTACACCTTC,CASSLRQDSYGYTF
TRBV6-5,TRBD1,TRBJ2-1,TGTGCCAGCAGTAGACCGGGACAGGGACCCAATGAGCAGTTCTTC,CASSRPGQGPNEQFF
TRBV11-2,NA,TRBJ1-4,TGTGCCAGCAGCCCACGGTGGGGGCGGAGAGGAACGGCTAATGAAAAACTGTTTTTT,CASSPRWGRRGTANEKLFF
TRBV7-9,NA,TRBJ2-3,TGTGCCAGCAGCTTAGCCAGGGTAGAAACAGATACGCAGTATTTT,CASSLARVETDTQYF
TRBV3-1/TRBV3-2,NA,TRBJ2-3,TGTGCCAGCAGCCAAGTCCCCAGTCGCACAGATACGCAGTATTTT,CASSQVPSRTDTQYF
TRBV9,NA,TRBJ2-3,TGTGCCAGCAGCGGGACAGTCTCCACAGATACGCAGTATTTT,CASSGTVSTDTQYF
TRBV9,NA,TRBJ1-1,TGTGCCAGCAGCGTAGGAGGGCCATCGAATGTTTTCTTT,CASSVGGPSNVFF
TRBV27,TRBD2,TRBJ2-1,TGTGCCAGCAGTTTATACCCGGGTAGCGGGAATGAGCAGTTCTTC,CASSLYPGSGNEQFF
TRBV4-2,TRBD1,TRBJ1-2,TGTGCCAGCAGCCAAAACGGTGGGGACAGTGTTTCTAGCGGCTACACCTTC,CASSQNGGDSVSSGYTF